The rows below give T cell receptor beta chains drawn from one sample of a study of blood T cell repertoires in COVID-19. Clones were read by immunoSEQ multiplex PCR, and TCRdb kept only the in-frame ones, dropping some. Among around 260,000 clones listed, 88% were seen once. Sequencing was done on a sample of peripheral blood. Every receptor here comes from a human donor in a cohort sampled during active COVID-19. Each CDR3 is given with its conserved first and last residue. D genes are given only for firm matches. The size of a clone is reported for some rows only, either as once, few or many, or as a class for expanded clones.

D gene: -; V gene: TRBV19; clone size: once; J gene: TRBJ2-1; CDR3 DNA: TGTGCCAGTAGTATAGTGGGGCCGACCGAGCAGTTCTTC; CDR3 protein: CASSIVGPTEQFF
D gene: -; V gene: TRBV11-2; clone size: -; J gene: TRBJ2-3; CDR3 DNA: TGTGCCAGCAGCTCAGGCAGGGCAACAGATACGCAGTATTTT; CDR3 protein: CASSSGRATDTQYF
D gene: -; V gene: TRBV6-5; clone size: -; J gene: TRBJ1-2; CDR3 DNA: TGTGCCAGCAGTTACTCAAGGGCAGGGAACTATGGCTACACCTTC; CDR3 protein: CASSYSRAGNYGYTF
D gene: -; V gene: TRBV25-1; clone size: -; J gene: TRBJ2-6; CDR3 DNA: TGTGCCAGCAGAGGGACACGGGACACTGGGGCCAACGTCCTGACTTTC; CDR3 protein: CASRGTRDTGANVLTF
D gene: -; V gene: TRBV14; clone size: once; J gene: TRBJ1-2; CDR3 DNA: TGTGCCAGCAGCCTGGGAGGGGTCCTTAACTATGGCTACACCTTC; CDR3 protein: CASSLGGVLNYGYTF
D gene: -; V gene: TRBV3-1/TRBV3-2; clone size: -; J gene: TRBJ2-7; CDR3 DNA: TGTGCCAGCAGCCCCCGGTTGTTAGAAGGCTTAGGGGAAAGCTCCTACGAGCAGTACTTC; CDR3 protein: CASSPRLLEGLGESSYEQYF
D gene: TRBD1; V gene: TRBV3-1/TRBV3-2; clone size: -; J gene: TRBJ1-1; CDR3 DNA: TGTGCCAGCAGCCTCGGGACAGATAACACTGAAGCTTTCTTT; CDR3 protein: CASSLGTDNTEAFF
D gene: -; V gene: TRBV10-1; clone size: once; J gene: TRBJ1-4; CDR3 DNA: TGCGCCAGTGTATCTTCCTCCGGGGACAAAAATGAAAAACTGTTTTTT; CDR3 protein: CASVSSSGDKNEKLFF
D gene: -; V gene: TRBV7-2; clone size: -; J gene: TRBJ1-4; CDR3 DNA: TGTGCCAGCAGCGAATGGGGGGCTAATGAAAAACTGTTTTTT; CDR3 protein: CASSEWGANEKLFF
D gene: -; V gene: TRBV14; clone size: once; J gene: TRBJ2-7; CDR3 DNA: TGTGCCAGCAGCCAGGGGGGTGGAATCCAGGGCGTCTACGAGCAGTACTTC; CDR3 protein: CASSQGGGIQGVYEQYF
D gene: -; V gene: TRBV6-6; clone size: -; J gene: TRBJ1-2; CDR3 DNA: TGTGCCAGCAGCCCCCAAGGGGAGCAGGGGTATGGCTACACCTTC; CDR3 protein: CASSPQGEQGYGYTF
D gene: TRBD1; V gene: TRBV4-3; clone size: -; J gene: TRBJ2-7; CDR3 DNA: TGCGCCAGCAGCCAAGGGGACAGGAGGGTGGGCGAGCAGTACTTC; CDR3 protein: CASSQGDRRVGEQYF
D gene: -; V gene: TRBV6-2/TRBV6-3; clone size: -; J gene: TRBJ1-1; CDR3 DNA: TGTGCCAGCATCCCGCCAGCCCCGCAGGACAGGAACACTGAAGCTTTCTTT; CDR3 protein: CASIPPAPQDRNTEAFF
D gene: -; V gene: TRBV6-2/TRBV6-3; clone size: -; J gene: TRBJ2-7; CDR3 DNA: TGTGCCAGCAGTTACGGTGTCAACAGCGGTTCCTACGAGCAGTACTTC; CDR3 protein: CASSYGVNSGSYEQYF
D gene: -; V gene: TRBV7-9; clone size: -; J gene: TRBJ2-3; CDR3 DNA: TGTGCCAGCAGCATCCCTTCTTCAGCGAAAAGCACAGATACGCAGTATTTT; CDR3 protein: CASSIPSSAKSTDTQYF
D gene: TRBD1; V gene: TRBV10-2; clone size: -; J gene: TRBJ2-5; CDR3 DNA: TGCGCCAGCAGTTCGCAGGGGGCGGGGACCCAGTACTTC; CDR3 protein: CASSSQGAGTQYF
D gene: -; V gene: TRBV6-5; clone size: -; J gene: TRBJ2-7; CDR3 DNA: TGTGCCAGCAGACAAACATTCCTGGTCGAGCAGTACTTC; CDR3 protein: CASRQTFLVEQYF
D gene: TRBD1; V gene: TRBV28; clone size: -; J gene: TRBJ1-4; CDR3 DNA: TGTGCCACCCGGGGGACAGGGGTTGAAAAACTGTTTTTT; CDR3 protein: CATRGTGVEKLFF
D gene: -; V gene: TRBV23-1; clone size: -; J gene: TRBJ1-4; CDR3 DNA: TGCGCCAGCAGTCAATCATCGTTGAGGGGGAGTGAAAAACTGTTTTTT; CDR3 protein: CASSQSSLRGSEKLFF
D gene: TRBD2; V gene: TRBV19; clone size: -; J gene: TRBJ2-7; CDR3 DNA: TGTGCCAGTAGTATAGGCGGGGGGTCCTACGAGCAGTACTTC; CDR3 protein: CASSIGGGSYEQYF
D gene: -; V gene: TRBV12-3/TRBV12-4; clone size: once; J gene: TRBJ2-1; CDR3 DNA: TGTGCCAGCAGTTTCGTCTCCTACAATGAGCAGTTCTTC; CDR3 protein: CASSFVSYNEQFF
D gene: TRBD2; V gene: TRBV13; clone size: -; J gene: TRBJ2-7; CDR3 DNA: TGTGCCAGCACGCTGGGTGGCGGGAGTCCAACCTACGAGCAGTACTTC; CDR3 protein: CASTLGGGSPTYEQYF
D gene: -; V gene: TRBV2; clone size: -; J gene: TRBJ2-2; CDR3 DNA: TGTGCCAGCAGTACCCGACAGGCGCCGAACACCGGGGAGCTGTTTTTT; CDR3 protein: CASSTRQAPNTGELFF
D gene: TRBD2; V gene: TRBV19; clone size: -; J gene: TRBJ2-6; CDR3 DNA: TGTGCCAGTAGTATAGGGGGGGGATCCTATATTTCTGGGGCCAACGTCCTGACTTTC; CDR3 protein: CASSIGGGSYISGANVLTF
D gene: -; V gene: TRBV19; clone size: -; J gene: TRBJ2-1; CDR3 DNA: TGTGCCAGTAGTCTTTCATTTGTGGCTAGCAAACCCCTCTTC; CDR3 protein: CASSLSFVASKPLF
D gene: -; V gene: TRBV5-1; clone size: -; J gene: TRBJ2-7; CDR3 DNA: TGCGCCAGCAGCTTGGGGTTCGGCCCAGGTGAGCAGTACTTC; CDR3 protein: CASSLGFGPGEQYF
D gene: -; V gene: TRBV5-1; clone size: -; J gene: TRBJ2-3; CDR3 DNA: TGCGCCAGCAGCTTGGGTGGCGGGTTCGGAGATACGCAGTATTTT; CDR3 protein: CASSLGGGFGDTQYF
D gene: -; V gene: TRBV9; clone size: -; J gene: TRBJ1-2; CDR3 DNA: TGTGCCAGCAGCGTAGAACAGGGAGACGGCTACACCTTC; CDR3 protein: CASSVEQGDGYTF
D gene: TRBD1; V gene: TRBV19; clone size: -; J gene: TRBJ2-7; CDR3 DNA: TGTGCCAGTAGTGTACAGGGGGCCGGGGAGCAGTACTTC; CDR3 protein: CASSVQGAGEQYF
D gene: TRBD2; V gene: TRBV6-5; clone size: once; J gene: TRBJ2-7; CDR3 DNA: TGTGCCAGCCGGGAGGCAGGGCTCTACGAGCAGTACTTC; CDR3 protein: CASREAGLYEQYF
D gene: -; V gene: TRBV25-1; clone size: -; J gene: TRBJ2-7; CDR3 DNA: TGTGCCAGCAGTGAATTGAGCGAGCAGTACTTC; CDR3 protein: CASSELSEQYF
D gene: TRBD2; V gene: TRBV7-9; clone size: -; J gene: TRBJ2-3; CDR3 DNA: TGTGCCAGCAGCCCGACTAGCATATCCACAGATACGCAGTATTTT; CDR3 protein: CASSPTSISTDTQYF
D gene: TRBD1; V gene: TRBV10-3; clone size: -; J gene: TRBJ1-6; CDR3 DNA: TGTGCCATCAGTGAGCCGACGACAGGGCATTCACCCCTCCACTTT; CDR3 protein: CAISEPTTGHSPLHF
D gene: -; V gene: TRBV19; clone size: -; J gene: TRBJ2-7; CDR3 DNA: TGTGCCAGTAGTATTGACAGTTCGAGCTCCTACGAGCAGTACTTC; CDR3 protein: CASSIDSSSSYEQYF
D gene: -; V gene: TRBV6-2/TRBV6-3; clone size: -; J gene: TRBJ1-1; CDR3 DNA: TGTGCCAGCACCCCCGGAGGTTTCACTGAAGCTTTCTTT; CDR3 protein: CASTPGGFTEAFF
D gene: TRBD1; V gene: TRBV6-6; clone size: few; J gene: TRBJ2-1; CDR3 DNA: TGTGCCAGCAAGAACAGGGGGCAATCCAATGAGCAGTTCTTC; CDR3 protein: CASKNRGQSNEQFF